This T cell receptor beta chain was sequenced for a study of blood T cell repertoires in COVID-19. Study summary: Samples taken during acute and convalescent COVID-19 were collected in the United States, Italy and Spain. T cells, B-cell-depleted T cells, or PBMCs provided the cDNA or gDNA that served as material.

J lost 4 bases, V lost 1 base, and 6 bases had no gene match. CDR1 is LGHDT, CDR2 YNNKEL, per germline (reference sequence). There are 18 residues in the CDR3. As handled by the study authors: Amplifying reference gene primers gave estimates of nucleated cell counts. Sequencing was performed with immunoSEQ multiplex PCR; in TCRdb, only in-frame clones are kept and a portion is missing. V and J calls and clone size are those listed in that table; D and trimming were worked out from the DNA. The data show roughly 65,000 clones, over 70% seen once. This receptor was identified in a man aged 60 to 69 with acute or convalescent COVID-19. Sequencing was carried out using peripheral blood. The rearrangement joins TRBV3-1 (or the pseudogene TRBV3-2) to TRBJ2-1, with 14 bases lining up with TRBD2. This chain's CDR3 is CASSQGLRTSGGYNEQFF. CDR3 DNA: TGTGCCAGCAGCCAAGGTCTTAGGACTAGCGGGGGGTACAATGAGCAGTTCTTC.